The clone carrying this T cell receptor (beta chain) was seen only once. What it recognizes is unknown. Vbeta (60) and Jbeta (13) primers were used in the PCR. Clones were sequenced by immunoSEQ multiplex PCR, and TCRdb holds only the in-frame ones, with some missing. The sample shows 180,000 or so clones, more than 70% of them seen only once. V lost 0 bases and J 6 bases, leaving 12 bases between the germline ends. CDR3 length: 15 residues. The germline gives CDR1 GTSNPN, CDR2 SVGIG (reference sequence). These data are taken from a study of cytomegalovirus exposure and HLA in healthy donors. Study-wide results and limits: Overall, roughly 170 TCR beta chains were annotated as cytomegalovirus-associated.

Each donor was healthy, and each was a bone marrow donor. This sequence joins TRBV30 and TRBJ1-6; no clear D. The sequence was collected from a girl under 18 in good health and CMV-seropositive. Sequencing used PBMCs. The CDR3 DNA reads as TGTGCCTGGAGTGTACTCTCCGGACTTAATTCACCCCTCCACTTT. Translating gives CAWSVLSGLNSPLHF.